This entry describes one T cell receptor beta chain. There is no known antigen for this receptor. The input lacks base qualities; no much larger clone sits a single base away. This sample was taken from a study of T cell responses to AZD1222 COVID-19 vaccine (dated by TCRdb to the early 2020s). Regarding the study in general: TCR sequencing covered approximately 230 trial participants: approximately 200 given two doses of AZD1222 and 26 given two doses of MenACWY control vaccine. Trial participants were enrolled into age subgroups of 18-55, 56-69 and 70-plus years, which contained about 150, 27 and 61 TCR-sequenced participants, respectively.

The junction carries 12 bases between V and J, which are trimmed by 0 bases and 4 bases respectively. The germline V gene (reference sequence) gives CDR1 as LNHDA and CDR2 as SQIVND. Including the terminal cysteine and phenylalanine, the CDR3 comprises 15 residues. The entry retains the CDR3 DNA only, 45 bases that are in frame from base 1. The sample's time point label, decoded: about 28 days (+/-7) after the second vaccine dose. AZD1222 recipients whose second dose came at about 4 weeks and those whose second dose came at about 12 weeks were combined into one group, since spike-specific TCR depth and breadth did not differ between the two schedules. Vaccinee samples were obtained from the UK trials COV001 and COV002, which included a single-blind randomized controlled phase 2/3 trial of AZD1222 (ChAdOx1 nCoV-19) in healthy adults. Trial participant PBMC samples were collected at day 0 and day 28 after the second dose for TCRbeta chain sequencing.

The CDR3 regions of human TCRbeta chains were subjected to immunosequencing. In the source study's methods: Repertoire TCRs were matched against a reference library of SARS-CoV-2-specific TCRs generated with the MIRA antigen-specificity platform. Breadth meant the fraction of unique TCRs that were SARS-CoV-2-associated, whereas depth meant the fraction of total T cells that were SARS-CoV-2-associated. Each spike-specific TCR was assigned to its reactive spike region and to a CD4 or CD8 class using the MIRA data. Log10-transformed breadth and depth values were compared by one-way ANOVA with Sidak's multiple comparisons tests. TCRdb stores this immuneACCESS table with in-frame sequences only. Part of the clones is absent; in the studies checked, under half of the shortfall reflects unresolved V genes, and no reason is known for the rest. V, J and clone size derive from that table, while D and trimming were established from the DNA sequence. The sample table contains tens of thousands of clones; only one count was recorded for approximately 90% of them. The ten largest account for around 13% of the sample.

Study-wide findings and limitations: A significant rise in spike-specific TCR breadth and depth was observed after two AZD1222 doses relative to day 0 and relative to MenACWY recipients. Participants were mostly white British and included more females than males, and it was suggested by the authors that clonal diversity may have been underestimated. Reportedly, almost half of the unique spike-specific TCRs recognized epitopes lying outside the regions that are mutated in the B.1.351 and B.1.1.7 variants. Conclusions about previously exposed vaccinees are limited, since just 5 to 7 AZD1222 recipients were seropositive for SARS-CoV-2 at baseline. The whole spike protein was spanned by vaccine-associated CD4 TCRs, and dominant responses were seen in regions 160-218 and 743-854. No day 14 peak-response samples were available, so repertoires were characterized only after the peak T cell response. The 56-69-year group was small, and its depth increase did not reach significance, likely because of low power.

The sequence links TRBV19 to TRBJ1-2; a weak D assignment points to TRBD1 (5 bases agree). The TCR comes from an adult who received the AZD1222 COVID-19 vaccine. Sequencing was performed on peripheral blood, taken 28 days after the second AZD1222 dose. The DNA reads as follows: TGTGCCAGTAGTATAGATGCGGCAGGGTTCTATGGCTACACCTTC. Its protein reads: CASSIDAAGFYGYTF. Reference TRBV19 and TRBJ1-2 proteins supply the regions before and after the CDR3; the full variable domain is: DGGITQSPKYLFRKEGQNVTLSCEQNLNHDAMYWYRQDPGQGLRLIYYSQIVNDFQKGDIAEGYSVSREKKESFPLTVTSAQKNPTAFYLCASSIDAAGFYGYTFGSGTRLTVV.